This note documents a single TCR beta chain sequence. What it binds is not known. The sample comes from a study of T cell responses to AZD1222 COVID-19 vaccine. Study-wide points: Targeting of unmutated variant regions was reportedly seen in nearly half of spike-specific TCRs. Seropositivity was recorded at baseline in only 6 or 7 AZD1222 recipients.

Germline CDR1 MNHEY, CDR2 SVGAGI. CDR3 length: 16 amino acids. V lost 0 bases, J lost 5 bases, and 16 bases lay in between. The data were produced by immunoSEQ multiplex PCR, yet TCRdb's version contains in-frame clones alone and is incomplete. The table lists some 190,000 clones, approximately 89% of them singletons, with about 1.8% in the top ten. The source is an adult who received the AZD1222 COVID-19 vaccine. Sequenced here: peripheral blood, sampled 28 days after the second AZD1222 dose. The rearrangement links TRBV6-5 to TRBJ2-5, with D uncertain. The CDR3 sequence: CASSYSGLNTRETQYF. The CDR3 DNA follows: TGTGCCAGCAGTTACTCGGGCCTCAATACAAGGGAGACCCAGTACTTC.